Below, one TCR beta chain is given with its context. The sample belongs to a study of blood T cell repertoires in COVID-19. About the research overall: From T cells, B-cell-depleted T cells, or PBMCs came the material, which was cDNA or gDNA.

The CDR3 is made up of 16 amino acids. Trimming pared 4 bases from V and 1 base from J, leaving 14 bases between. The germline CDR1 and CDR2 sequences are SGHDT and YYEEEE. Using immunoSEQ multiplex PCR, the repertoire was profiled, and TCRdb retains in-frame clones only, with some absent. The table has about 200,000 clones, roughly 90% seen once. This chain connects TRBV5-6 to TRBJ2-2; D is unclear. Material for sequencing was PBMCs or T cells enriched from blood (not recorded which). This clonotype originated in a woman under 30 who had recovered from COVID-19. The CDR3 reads CASSLPLRMNTGELFF. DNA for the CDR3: TGTGCCAGCAGCCTCCCTCTCAGGATGAACACCGGGGAGCTGTTTTTT.